This T cell receptor beta chain was observed in a study of graft-versus-host responses after intestinal transplantation. Study at large: Recipients were given multivisceral, liver-intestinal, or isolated intestinal transplants.

V was pared by 10 bases and J by 6 bases, with 12 bases of the junction left unmatched. Germline CDR1 reads LNHDA; CDR2 reads SQIVND (reference sequence). The CDR3 has 14 residues. Labeling with CFSE marked some 200,000 responder cells, which were plated with some 200,000 irradiated, violet-dye-labeled stimulator cells. Proliferating CFSE-low CD3+CD4+ and CD3+CD8+ responders were sorted post-reaction. Repertoires were generated with immunoSEQ multiplex PCR, while TCRdb's copy carries only in-frame clones and drops some. The sample includes approximately 23,000 clones, about 45% seen only once; the top ten take over 1.2%. This clone was picked up one time. Overall study findings and caveats: GvH clones detected in recipient marrow included some appearing first in ileum or blood.

The specimen was alloreactive CD8+ T cells from a mixed lymphocyte reaction culture, collected before transplantation. Subset described: CFSE-low proliferating T cells sorted from roughly six-day pre-transplant mixed lymphocyte reaction (GvH or HvG direction). This chain joins TRBV19 and TRBJ2-3, with 8 bases identical to TRBD2. The receptor was derived from a human patient who was an organ donor for intestinal transplantation. The CDR3 sequence is CATGEGSGTDTQYF. The CDR3 DNA reads as TGTGCCACGGGCGAAGGTAGCGGGACGGATACGCAGTATTTT.